This TCR beta chain was recorded in a study of beta chain features in type 1 diabetes. Reverse transcription of all isolated RNA meant that expressed TCRB transcripts were sequenced. Data came from immunoSEQ multiplex PCR; TCRdb stores just in-frame clones and leaves some out. The table records about 470,000 clones, 25% to 35% of them present only once. A single heparinised draw of approximately 110 mL on average was taken per donor. Findings of the study overall: Patients' naive, central memory and regulatory TCRB repertoires appeared more alike than those of healthy donors.

The table lists this clone with a few counts. What it recognizes is unknown. The specimen was naive CD4+ T cells from blood. The clonotype was recovered from a man younger than 30 in good health.

CDR3 in amino acids: CASKGGQLYNEQFF. As DNA, the CDR3 is TGTGCCAGCAAGGGGGGACAGCTATACAATGAGCAGTTCTTC. The V and J genes are TRBV5-6 and TRBJ2-1; perhaps TRBD1 as D (7 bases). Germline V CDR1 and CDR2: SGHDT, YYEEEE. The CDR3 has 14 amino acids. Between the trimmed V and J ends, which lost 6 bases and 4 bases, there was a span of 14 bases.